Sequencing of this T cell receptor beta chain was carried out in a study of blood T cell repertoires in COVID-19. About the research overall: Samples representing acute and convalescent COVID-19 were sourced from the United States, Italy and Spain. PBMCs, B-cell-depleted T cells, or T cells provided the cDNA or gDNA that made up the material.

As processed by the authors: Reference gene primers were amplified, and this amplification served to estimate nucleated cell counts. The protocol was immunoSEQ multiplex PCR, while the TCRdb copy is restricted to in-frame clones and leaves out a portion. V, J and clone size reflect that table, while D and trimming were determined from the DNA. The table lists approximately 97,000 clones, roughly 85% of them singletons. The CDR3 totals 17 residues. Germline V gene lookup returns CDR1 SEHNR and CDR2 FQNEAQ (reference sequence). V gave up 3 bases and J gave up 1 base, with 18 bases separating them. In its sample, this clone was seen once.

The receptor was derived from a man older than 75 with acute or convalescent COVID-19. The sample consisted of peripheral blood. This chain links TRBV7-9 with TRBJ2-5; D may be TRBD1 (7 bases). Here the CDR3 DNA reads TGTGCCAGCAGCTTCCTTATCGGGAGACAGGGCCAAGAGACCCAGTACTTC. It specifies CASSFLIGRQGQETQYF.